This T cell receptor beta chain was recovered during a study of control samples from healthy donors and cancer patients. The method was immunoSEQ multiplex PCR; TCRdb's version includes in-frame clones alone and lacks a portion of them. This table has approximately 150,000 clones, more than 90% appearing once. This sequence was found in a man aged 25 to 40 in good health. The sequenced sample consisted of blood.

As DNA, the CDR3 is TGTGCCAGCAGTTACTTACAGGGTGGTAATGAAAAACTGTTTTTT. It is translated as CASSYLQGGNEKLFF. The rearrangement links TRBV6-6 to TRBJ1-4, with a weak D call TRBD1 (6 bases). The V gene lost 1 base and the J gene lost 4 bases, with 10 bases spanning the gap. This CDR3 has 15 residues. Germline V lookup: CDR1 MNHNY, CDR2 SVGAGI (reference sequence).